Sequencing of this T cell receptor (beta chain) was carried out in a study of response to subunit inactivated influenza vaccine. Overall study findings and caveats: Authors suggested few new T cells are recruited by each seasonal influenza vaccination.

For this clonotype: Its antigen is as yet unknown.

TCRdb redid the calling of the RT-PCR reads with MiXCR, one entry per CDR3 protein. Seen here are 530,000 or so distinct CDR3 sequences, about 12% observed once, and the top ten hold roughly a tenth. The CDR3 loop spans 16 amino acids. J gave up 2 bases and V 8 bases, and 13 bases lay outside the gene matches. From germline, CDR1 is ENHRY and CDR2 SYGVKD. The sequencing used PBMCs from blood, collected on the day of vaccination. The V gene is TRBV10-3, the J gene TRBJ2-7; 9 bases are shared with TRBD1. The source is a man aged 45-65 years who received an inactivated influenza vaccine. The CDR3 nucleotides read TGTGCCATCTCGGGACAGGGCCATGGACCAGCCTACGAGCAGTACTTC. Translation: CAISGQGHGPAYEQYF.